A selection of T cell receptor beta chains follows, all from one sample in a study of blood T cell repertoires in COVID-19. Profiled with immunoSEQ multiplex PCR; TCRdb holds only in-frame clones, not every one. The repertoire holds 250,000 to 350,000 clones, with around 87% as singletons. The sample taken for sequencing was PBMCs or T cells enriched from blood (not recorded which). These receptors came from a woman under 30 with acute COVID-19. CDR3s leave out the opening cysteine and the closing phenylalanine or tryptophan. Clone size, where shown, is once, few, many, or a class for clones that have expanded.

clone size	V gene	CDR3 protein
NA	TRBV19	ASSSPPGNTEAF
NA	TRBV7-9	ASSSEGNYGYT
NA	TRBV7-3	ASSLGLAGASGELF
NA	TRBV21-1	ASSKSWVLGQRDEQY
NA	TRBV9	ASSDLTVAGANVLT
once	TRBV28	ASSLWGDNSYEQY
few	TRBV7-9	ASSLASGVNSPLH
once	TRBV27	ASSIYRGGGYT
once	TRBV7-9	ASTSGTPGYT
NA	TRBV7-9	ASSPSGQYGYT
NA	TRBV7-3	ASSLGPAGGALLPSTDTQY
NA	TRBV5-1	ASSLQGGTGEQF
NA	TRBV3-1/TRBV3-2	ASSQRTETDTQY
NA	TRBV4-2	ASSGRTNTGELF
NA	TRBV28	ASSEAGTGGPGGYT
once	TRBV5-1	ASSLASTGLLETEAF
NA	TRBV9	ASSSQPSSYNEQF
NA	TRBV9	ASSVAGSGGGHYGYT
NA	TRBV28	ASSLFIPNNEQF
NA	TRBV19	ASSIDGGRGDREQF
once	TRBV20-1	SASPGASGKEEQF
NA	TRBV7-3	ASSLTGGLNTEAF
NA	TRBV9	ASSVSVGSRHEQY
NA	TRBV28	ASSPSSSYEQY
NA	TRBV7-2	ASSQTGHNQPQH
NA	TRBV10-3	AISEKSGVNTEAF
NA	TRBV12-3/TRBV12-4	ASSWANVLT
NA	TRBV6-2/TRBV6-3	ASSDPTGTGGTNEKLF
NA	TRBV19	ASSIDLNGYVQPQH
NA	TRBV7-8	ASSAGQLLTGELF
NA	TRBV4-2	ASSQEGGQNEKLF
NA	TRBV27	ASSVRDWLNEQF
NA	TRBV10-2	ASTFSDEQF
NA	TRBV10-3	AISESGVLGRRQY
NA	TRBV3-1/TRBV3-2	ASSQEPSGRSRQF
NA	TRBV5-5	ASTTAKNIQY
NA	TRBV7-2	ASSLAGYAVGELF
NA	TRBV7-7	AIHGGEGANVLT
NA	TRBV5-1	ASSFSRVNSGANVLT
NA	TRBV3-1/TRBV3-2	ASSQDEARTEAF
NA	TRBV7-8	ASSPSGHRRY
NA	TRBV5-1	ASSLGQGKSGYT
NA	TRBV27	ASSPWPNQPQH
NA	TRBV5-8	ASSLGREEGNIQY
once	TRBV11-1	ASSLSRNQPQH
NA	TRBV5-1	ASSLPRGAHYNEQF
NA	TRBV7-9	ASSLPGHGNTEAF
NA	TRBV11-2	ASSLDMGQGAGYGYT
NA	TRBV6-2/TRBV6-3	ASSYSGTFVSSYEQY
NA	TRBV3-1/TRBV3-2	ASSQDYGTSTDTQY
few	TRBV6-5	ASSYSGLAGGTEQY
NA	TRBV15	ATRYSSNTGELF
NA	TRBV19	ASSTRRQGLYGYT
NA	TRBV13	ASSSWTSGREQF